The 29 T cell receptor beta chains reported below all come from one sample, sequenced in a study of blood T cell repertoires in COVID-19. Profiling relied on immunoSEQ multiplex PCR, and the TCRdb table lists in-frame clones only, not all of them. Among 350,000 to 400,000 clones listed, 75% to 90% were seen once. Source material: PBMCs or T cells enriched from blood (not recorded which). These receptors were collected from a man aged 18-30 years who had recovered from COVID-19.

The V call is TRBV19, the J call TRBJ2-7, with D possibly matching TRBD1 (5 bases). The CDR3 consists of 15 residues. Trimming stripped 3 bases from V and 2 bases from J, with 14 bases between. The germline gives CDR1 LNHDA, CDR2 SQIVND (reference sequence). The CDR3 DNA follows: TGTGCCAGTAGTATGGGGCAGGCAACAACCTACGAGCAGTACTTC. It specifies CASSMGQATTYEQYF.

The table lists this clone with a count of one. The rearrangement uses TRBV27 and TRBJ2-6; D possibly corresponds to TRBD2 (5 bases). Germline V gene lookup returns CDR1 MNHEY and CDR2 SMNVEV (reference sequence). The CDR3 consists of 16 residues. V was clipped by 2 bases and J by 2 bases, with 10 bases between them. DNA for the CDR3: TGTGCCAGCAGTTTAAGGCGGGTGACTGGGGCCAACGTCCTGACTTTC. It encodes CASSLRRVTGANVLTF.

CDR3 in DNA: TGCAGCGTGATAACAGGGGGCAGCTATGGCTACACCTTC. Translation: CSVITGGSYGYTF. The rearrangement links TRBV29-1 to TRBJ1-2; TRBD1 aligns across 9 bases. V shed 6 bases and J 4 bases; nucleotides not matched to a gene: 6. CDR1 SQVTM and CDR2 ANQGSEA come from the germline V gene. This CDR3 is built from 13 residues.

The V and J genes are TRBV7-6 and TRBJ2-1, with no clear D. Trimming took off 4 bases at V and 9 bases at J, with 13 bases between the two ends. The germline CDR1 and CDR2 sequences are SGHVS and FNYEAQ. The CDR3 has 13 residues. CDR3: CASSSISASEQFF. The CDR3 bases are TGTGCCAGCAGCTCCATATCGGCTAGTGAGCAGTTCTTC.

The CDR3 DNA sequence: TGTGCCAGCAGCAAACCCACCCGACAGGGGGTCTTCCACACCGGGGAGCTGTTTTTT. Translation gives CASSKPTRQGVFHTGELFF. The V and J genes are TRBV21-1 and TRBJ2-2; the table's D gene call, TRBD1, was not cross checked with the DNA. TRBV21-1 is annotated as a pseudogene. This CDR3 has 19 amino acids.

J is TRBJ2-7 and V is TRBV10-3; a weak D match, TRBD1 (6 bases). The CDR3 runs to 14 residues. Trimming pared 6 bases from V and 0 bases from J, leaving 12 bases between. The germline CDR1 and CDR2 sequences are ENHRY and SYGVKD. CDR3 DNA sequence: TGTGCCATCAGACCCGACAGGAGCTCCTACGAGCAGTACTTC. Protein: CAIRPDRSSYEQYF.

The V gene is TRBV29-1, the J gene TRBJ1-4; 7 bases match TRBD1. V lost 7 bases to trimming and J lost 5 bases; unmatched junction nucleotides: 7. Germline V gives CDR1 SQVTM, CDR2 ANQGSEA. This CDR3 spans 13 amino acids. This chain's CDR3 is CSATGTANEKLFF. The CDR3 DNA sequence: TGCAGCGCAACCGGGACAGCCAATGAAAAACTGTTTTTT. The full variable domain, in which reference TRBV29-1 and TRBJ1-4 provide the parts outside the CDR3, is SAVISQKPSRDICQRGTSLTIQCQVDSQVTMMFWYRQQPGQSLTLIATANQGSEATYESGFVIDKFPISRPNLTFSTLTVSNMSPEDSSIYLCSATGTANEKLFFGSGTQLSVL.

The chain links TRBV7-8 to TRBJ2-7; 9 bases line up with TRBD2. Per germline, CDR1 SGHVS and CDR2 FQNEAQ. V lost 3 bases and J lost 2; bases outside the gene matches: 14. The CDR3 covers 18 residues. In nucleotides, the CDR3 is TGTGCCAGCAGCTTTTCGGCTAGCGGGGTTGGGGGGACCTACGAGCAGTACTTC. Protein product: CASSFSASGVGGTYEQYF.

The rearrangement uses TRBV7-8 and TRBJ2-1; 7 bases match TRBD1. This CDR3 has 15 amino acids. After removal of 5 bases from V and 4 bases from J, the junction contained 8 bases not matched to a gene. Germline CDR1 and CDR2: SGHVS and FQNEAQ. CDR3 sequence reads: CASSRRDRDYNEQFF. In DNA, the CDR3 is TGTGCCAGCAGCCGCCGGGACAGAGATTACAATGAGCAGTTCTTC. Based on the CDR3 plus reference TRBV7-8 and TRBJ2-1, the full variable domain is GAGVSQSPRYKVAKRGQDVALRCDPISGHVSLFWYQQALGQGPEFLTYFQNEAQLDKSGLPSDRFFAERPEGSVSTLKIQRTQQEDSAVYLCASSRRDRDYNEQFFGPGTRLTVL.

The V gene is TRBV7-9, the J gene TRBJ2-2; the D gene is possibly TRBD2 (5 bases). The length of the CDR3 is 16 residues. Between the trimmed V and J ends, which lost 5 bases and 0 bases, there was a span of 13 bases. CDR1 is SEHNR, CDR2 FQNEAQ, per germline (reference sequence). The CDR3: CASSPRRGSNTGELFF. The CDR3 DNA sequence: TGTGCCAGCAGCCCTAGACGGGGATCGAACACCGGGGAGCTGTTTTTT.

The chain employs TRBV19 and TRBJ2-3; 8 positions agree with TRBD2. CDR1 and CDR2 from the germline V gene are LNHDA and SQIVND (reference sequence). Losses at the gene ends were 6 bases for V and 7 bases for J; bases not matched to a gene: 9. This CDR3 contains 14 residues. The DNA for the CDR3 is TGTGCCAGTAGCTATAGCGGGGCACAGAATACGCAGTATTTT. This gives the protein CASSYSGAQNTQYF.

The rearrangement uses TRBV5-1 and TRBJ2-2; tentatively, D is TRBD2 (6 bases). Germline V gene lookup returns CDR1 SGHRS and CDR2 YFSETQ. There are 15 residues in the CDR3. Trimming cost V 3 bases and J 0 bases, with 9 bases left between them. This CDR3 is CASSSGDTNTGELFF. The CDR3, as DNA: TGCGCCAGCAGCTCGGGAGACACGAACACCGGGGAGCTGTTTTTT.

V usage is TRBV19 and J usage is TRBJ2-7; tentative D call: TRBD2 (5 bases). CDR3 size: 15 residues. The germline V and J ends were trimmed by 1 base and 5 bases, with 15 bases remaining between them. Per germline, CDR1 LNHDA and CDR2 SQIVND (reference sequence). For the CDR3, the DNA is TGTGCCAGTAGTATAGGTGCTAGCATCTTCCACGAGCAGTACTTC. This gives the protein CASSIGASIFHEQYF.

The genes are TRBV12-3 or TRBV12-4 and TRBJ1-5; D possibly corresponds to TRBD1 (5 bases). This CDR3 is built from 13 residues. The ends were cut back, 6 bases at V and 5 bases at J, with 11 bases in the middle. CDR3 in DNA: TGTGCCAGCAGCATTGACAGTTATCAGCCCCAGCATTTT. Protein sequence: CASSIDSYQPQHF.

Note on this clone: Additional DNA sequences in this sample encode the identical CDR3. CDR3 DNA: TGCAGTGCTAGAGACCTATACGAGCAGTACTTC. Residues: CSARDLYEQYF. V and J are TRBV20-1 and TRBJ2-7; no definite D call. The germline gives CDR1 DFQATT, CDR2 SNEGSKA (reference sequence). This CDR3 is built from 11 residues. V lost 0 bases and J 4 bases, leaving 4 bases between the germline ends.

The CDR3: CASSRGQGREKLFF. The DNA for the CDR3 is TGTGCCAGCAGCCGAGGACAGGGGAGGGAAAAACTGTTTTTT. The chain uses TRBV14 and TRBJ1-4; 9 bases fit TRBD1. The V segment lost 4 bases and the J segment 8 bases; nucleotides outside the gene matches: 5. The CDR3 length is 14 residues. Germline CDR1 is SGHDN and CDR2 is FVKESK.

The chain is built from TRBV23-1 and TRBJ1-5, with D maybe TRBD1 (6 bases). TRBV23-1 is an ORF; its function is uncertain. Trimming cost V 8 bases and J 6 bases, with 26 bases left between them. This CDR3 comprises 17 residues. CDR3 DNA: TGCGCCAGCCGAACCTTCAGACGCGCAGGGGAAGTTCAGCCCCAGCATTTT. It yields the protein CASRTFRRAGEVQPQHF.

V usage is TRBV5-6 and J usage is TRBJ1-1; D is unclear. CDR1 SGHDT and CDR2 YYEEEE come from the germline V gene. The CDR3 runs 15 residues. V dropped 1 base and J dropped 1 base, with 11 bases sitting between them. The CDR3 coding sequence is TGTGCCAGCAGCTTGTCCACAGCCTCGAACACTGAAGCTTTCTTT. Translating it yields CASSLSTASNTEAFF.

This clone has a single count. J is TRBJ2-2 and V is TRBV9, with D perhaps matching TRBD1 (6 bases). Germline-derived CDR1 and CDR2 are SGDLS and YYNGEE. Trimming stripped 3 bases from V and 1 base from J, with 10 bases between. The CDR3 extends over 15 amino acids. The CDR3 spells CASSAGTQNTGELFF. CDR3 nucleotides: TGTGCCAGCAGCGCTGGGACACAGAACACCGGGGAGCTGTTTTTT.

The chain joins TRBV7-2 to TRBJ2-3; D perhaps matches TRBD2 (7 bases). The germline V gene has CDR1 SGHTA and CDR2 FQGNSA. The CDR3 totals 16 residues. Trimming shortened V by 0 bases and J by 6 bases, and 16 bases separated the two germline ends. The CDR3: CASSLAQGGGSDTQYF. The CDR3 bases are TGTGCCAGCAGCTTAGCGCAGGGAGGGGGGTCGGATACGCAGTATTTT.

The chain uses TRBV24-1 and TRBJ1-2; 10 bases align to TRBD1. The CDR3 extends over 15 amino acids. Germline V gene sequence: CDR1 KGHDR, CDR2 SFDVKD. The V segment lost 3 bases and the J segment 4 bases; nucleotides outside the gene matches: 4. CDR3: CATSDPGTGAYGYTF. CDR3 in DNA: TGTGCCACCAGTGATCCTGGGACAGGGGCCTATGGCTACACCTTC.

The V and J genes are TRBV5-1 and TRBJ1-1; 9 nucleotides match TRBD1. Germline V gene lookup returns CDR1 SGHRS and CDR2 YFSETQ. Trimming at V came to 0 bases and at J to 2 bases, leaving 5 bases not matched to a gene. The CDR3 loop spans 16 amino acids. Here the CDR3 DNA reads TGCGCCAGCAGCTTGGGTCGGACAGGGGATAACACTGAAGCTTTCTTT. Translating it yields CASSLGRTGDNTEAFF. The full variable domain, completed using reference TRBV5-1 and TRBJ1-1, is KAGVTQTPRYLIKTRGQQVTLSCSPISGHRSVSWYQQTPGQGLQFLFEYFSETQRNKGNFPGRFSGRQFSNSRSEMNVSTLELGDSALYLCASSLGRTGDNTEAFFGQGTRLTVV.

V gene TRBV4-3 combines with J gene TRBJ1-6; 7 nucleotides align to TRBD1. Germline V gives CDR1 LGHNA, CDR2 YSLEER. The CDR3 is made up of 15 amino acids. Losses at the gene ends were 3 bases for V and 7 bases for J; bases not matched to a gene: 6. The CDR3 nucleotides read TGCGCCAGCAGCCACGGACAGGTCTTCAATTCACCCCTCCACTTT. Protein product: CASSHGQVFNSPLHF.

The chain couples TRBV19 to TRBJ2-5, with 8 bases identical to TRBD1. The CDR3 covers 15 residues. Trimming at V came to 7 bases and at J to 5 bases, leaving 12 bases not matched to a gene. The germline CDR1 and CDR2 sequences are LNHDA and SQIVND (reference sequence). The CDR3 reads CASNSSRGLVETQYF. The DNA for the CDR3 is TGTGCCAGTAACTCCTCCAGGGGGCTTGTGGAGACCCAGTACTTC. The full variable domain, with the rest looked up from reference TRBV19 and TRBJ2-5, is DGGITQSPKYLFRKEGQNVTLSCEQNLNHDAMYWYRQDPGQGLRLIYYSQIVNDFQKGDIAEGYSVSREKKESFPLTVTSAQKNPTAFYLCASNSSRGLVETQYFGPGTRLLVL.

V usage is TRBV5-8 and J usage is TRBJ2-1; D gene unclear. Germline V CDR1 and CDR2: SGHTS, YDEGEE. The CDR3 loop spans 13 amino acids. Trimming shortened V by 2 bases and J by 5 bases, and 8 bases separated the two germline ends. Written as DNA, the CDR3 is TGTGCCAGCAGCTTAGGTCAGGACAATGAGCAGTTCTTC. Protein product: CASSLGQDNEQFF.

The V gene is TRBV9, the J gene TRBJ1-6; the D is unclear. CDR1 SGDLS and CDR2 YYNGEE come from the germline V gene. Trimming took 4 bases from V and 7 from J, leaving 9 bases between them. The length of the CDR3 is 13 residues. DNA of the CDR3: TGTGCCAGCAGCCAACGACTCAATTCACCCCTCCACTTT. The encoded protein is CASSQRLNSPLHF. The full variable domain, in which reference TRBV9 and TRBJ1-6 provide the parts outside the CDR3, is DSGVTQTPKHLITATGQRVTLRCSPRSGDLSVYWYQQSLDQGLQFLIQYYNGEERAKGNILERFSAQQFPDLHSELNLSSLELGDSALYFCASSQRLNSPLHFGNGTRLTVT.

This clone was picked up a small number of times. V and J are TRBV15 and TRBJ2-3; 9 bases are shared with TRBD2. The V and J ends lost 3 bases and 2 bases, in that order; junction bases with no gene match: 3. Germline V lookup: CDR1 LNHNV, CDR2 YYDKDF (reference sequence). This CDR3 has 15 residues. This CDR3 reads CATSSKRGDTDTQYF. The CDR3 nucleotides are TGTGCCACCAGCAGCAAGCGGGGGGACACAGATACGCAGTATTTT.

This chain connects TRBV6-2 or TRBV6-3 to TRBJ2-5, with 10 positions matching TRBD2. The CDR3 has 15 amino acids. V was pared by 6 bases and J by 4 bases, with 8 bases of the junction left unmatched. Germline V lookup: CDR1 MNHEY, CDR2 SVGEGT. The CDR3 here is CASSPGLAGVETQYF. CDR3 nucleotide sequence: TGTGCCAGCAGCCCCGGGCTAGCGGGAGTAGAGACCCAGTACTTC.

This chain uses TRBV3-1 (or the pseudogene TRBV3-2) with TRBJ2-1, with TRBD2 matching 9 bases. Germline CDR1 LGHDT, CDR2 YNNKEL (reference sequence). The CDR3 has 19 residues. V lost 5 bases, J lost 0 bases, and 14 bases stayed unmatched. This CDR3 reads CASSRMTSGVPSSYNEQFF. CDR3 sequence (DNA): TGTGCCAGCAGCAGGATGACTAGCGGAGTGCCCAGCTCCTACAATGAGCAGTTCTTC.